A single sample gave rise to the 16 T cell receptor beta chains below, sequenced in a study of T cells in Graves' hyperthyroidism and ophthalmopathy. Regions amplified from RNA transcripts were the TCR beta CDR3 regions. Initially, a first-round RT-PCR of the TCR CDR3 employed the HTBI primer set. One entry per CDR3 protein, called by TCRdb with MiXCR from the multiplex PCR reads. The repertoire includes about 500,000 distinct CDR3 sequences, 13% to 15% of them detected once, and 15% to 20% sits in the top ten. Material for sequencing was blood. Receptor source: a young woman with Graves' hyperthyroidism.

This clonotype was picked up many times. J is TRBJ2-3 and V is TRBV11-2, with 7 bases aligning to TRBD2. The CDR3 totals 20 residues. V shed 4 bases and J 1 base; nucleotides not matched to a gene: 20. Germline V gene lookup returns CDR1 SGHAT and CDR2 FQNNGV. The CDR3 DNA reads as TGTGCCAGCAGCTCTCGAACGAGGGCTAGCGGCACATGGGGCACAGATACGCAGTATTTT. This translates into CASSSRTRASGTWGTDTQYF.

This clonotype has a count of ten or more. This chain joins TRBV20-1 and TRBJ2-3, with D maybe TRBD2 (6 bases). This CDR3 comprises 14 residues. V was cut by 6 bases and J by 1 base, with 14 bases left in between. The germline CDR1 and CDR2 sequences are DFQATT and SNEGSKA (reference sequence). The CDR3 bases are TGCAGTGCAAGAACTAGGGAGGGCACAGATACGCAGTATTTT. Its translation is CSARTREGTDTQYF.

The chain links TRBV13 to TRBJ1-5, with D maybe TRBD1 (5 bases). This CDR3 has 14 amino acids. Trimming took 3 bases from V and 7 from J, leaving 13 bases between them. Germline CDR1 PRHDT, CDR2 FYEKMQ (reference sequence). The DNA of the CDR3 is TGTGCCAGCAGCTTTTCAGGGTTCGGGCAGCCCCAGCATTTT. It translates to CASSFSGFGQPQHF.

This clonotype was found many times. The CDR3: CASMVSAGSSYNEQFF. In DNA, the CDR3 is TGTGCCAGTATGGTTAGCGCGGGGAGCTCCTACAATGAGCAGTTCTTC. The V and J genes are TRBV19 and TRBJ2-1; tentatively, D is TRBD2 (6 bases). CDR1 LNHDA and CDR2 SQIVND come from the germline V gene (reference sequence). The V gene lost 7 bases and the J gene lost 0 bases, with 16 bases spanning the gap. The CDR3 sequence is 16 residues long.

This clonotype was counted at least ten times. The chain carries TRBV3-1 and TRBJ2-7; D possibly corresponds to TRBD2 (6 bases). The germline V gene has CDR1 LGHDT and CDR2 YNNKEL (reference sequence). This CDR3 has 13 amino acids. V gave up 1 base and J gave up 4 bases, with 8 bases separating them. CDR3 in DNA: TGTGCCAGCAGCCAAGGAGGAGGGTACGAGCAGTACGTC. The encoded protein is CASSQGGGYEQYV.

Only one count was recorded for this clonotype. This chain links TRBV13 with TRBJ1-2; no reliable D call. Trimming cost V 2 bases and J 7 bases, with 8 bases left between them. In germline, CDR1 is PRHDT, CDR2 FYEKMQ (reference sequence). The CDR3 spans 12 residues. CDR3 loop: CASSLQGLGYTF. The CDR3 bases are TGTGCCAGCAGCTTACAAGGGCTTGGCTACACCTTC.

This clonotype was counted at least ten times. This chain links TRBV6-1 with TRBJ2-3; a weak D match, TRBD1 (5 bases). The CDR3 runs to 14 residues. CDR1 is MNHNS, CDR2 SASEGT, per germline. The ends were cut back, 6 bases at V and 2 bases at J, with 12 bases in the middle. Here the CDR3 DNA reads TGTGCCAGCAGAGACAGAGATCCCACAGATACGCAGTATTTT. Protein: CASRDRDPTDTQYF.

This clonotype was seen only once. Possible read error: a much larger clone is one base away. The CDR3 nucleotides read TGTGCCAGCAGCTCCCACGACAGGGGGACTTCACCCCTCCACTTT. Amino acids: CASSSHDRGTSPLHF. This chain uses TRBV11-2 with TRBJ1-6; 9 nucleotides match TRBD1. Germline trimming cut 4 bases from V and 9 bases from J; bases unmatched to any gene: 7. In germline, CDR1 is SGHAT, CDR2 FQNNGV. The CDR3 runs to 15 residues.

At least ten counts were recorded for this clonotype. The chain combines TRBV9 with TRBJ2-6, with D unresolved. Per the germline V gene, CDR1 is SGDLS and CDR2 is YYNGEE. This CDR3 contains 16 residues. Trimming removed 0 bases from V and 4 bases from J, with 11 bases in between. CDR3 loop: CASSVVGSTGANVLTF. In DNA form, the CDR3 reads TGTGCCAGCAGCGTAGTAGGTAGCACCGGGGCCAACGTCCTGACTTTC.

This clonotype was found a few times. The chain combines TRBV20-1 with TRBJ1-3; D remains ambiguous. Germline lookup yields CDR1 DFQATT and CDR2 SNEGSKA (reference sequence). CDR3 length equals 14 residues. Trimming removed 5 bases at V and 3 bases at J, with 14 bases between. CDR3 nucleotides: TGCAGTGCTCTTTCGGTAATCGGTGGAAACACCATATATTTT. Translation: CSALSVIGGNTIYF.

The sample holds many counts of this clonotype. The chain uses TRBV2 and TRBJ1-5; 7 nucleotides match TRBD1. Germline CDR1 and CDR2: SNHLY and FYNNEI. The CDR3 is 14 residues long. The ends lost 6 bases at V and 4 bases at J; junction bases unmatched: 6. The CDR3 loop reads CASSQDRLNQPQHF. In DNA, the CDR3 is TGTGCCAGCAGCCAGGACAGGCTGAATCAGCCCCAGCATTTT.

V is TRBV7-3 and J is TRBJ2-1; 8 bases fit TRBD1. The ends lost 2 bases at V and 7 bases at J; junction bases unmatched: 7. The CDR3 consists of 15 residues. The V gene's germline CDR1 is SGHTA and CDR2 FQGTGA. Here the CDR3 DNA reads TGTGCCAGCAGCTTAGAGACAGGGGAGTGGAATGAGCAGTTCTTC. This codes for CASSLETGEWNEQFF.

This clonotype was observed at least ten times. The gene calls are TRBV28 and TRBJ1-2; 8 bases agree with TRBD1. CDR3 length: 17 amino acids. Trimming removed 5 bases from V and 1 base from J; junction bases left unmatched: 12. Germline V gene sequence: CDR1 MDHEN, CDR2 SYDVKM. The CDR3 DNA follows: TGTGCCAGCAGTCCGAGGACAGGGAGCACATATAACTATGGCTACACCTTC. Its protein is CASSPRTGSTYNYGYTF.

This clonotype has a count of ten or more. The chain has TRBV3-1 and TRBJ2-1; 10 bases line up with TRBD2. Germline CDR1 is LGHDT and CDR2 is YNNKEL (reference sequence). The ends lost 1 base at V and 4 bases at J; junction bases unmatched: 16. The CDR3 has 20 residues. DNA for the CDR3: TGTGCCAGCAGCCAAGTCGTGAGCCTAGCGGGAGTAAGTTGGTACAATGAGCAGTTCTTC. This translates into CASSQVVSLAGVSWYNEQFF.

This clonotype was seen many times. The chain recombines TRBV10-2 with TRBJ1-1; perhaps TRBD1 as D (5 bases). The germline V gene has CDR1 WSHSY and CDR2 SAAADI. The V end lost 1 base, the J end lost 2 bases, and 11 bases lay between the germline ends. The CDR3 has 15 residues. This CDR3 is CASSEWQGRNTEAFF. CDR3 in DNA: TGCGCCAGCAGTGAGTGGCAGGGACGAAACACTGAAGCTTTCTTT.

This clonotype was recorded at least ten times. The rearrangement joins TRBV30 to TRBJ2-3; D unresolved. Germline assignment: CDR1 GTSNPN and CDR2 SVGIG (reference sequence). The CDR3 length is 14 residues. V gave up 3 bases and J gave up 2 bases, with 12 bases separating them. The CDR3 sequence is CAWRDRLTTDTQYF. The CDR3, as DNA: TGTGCCTGGAGGGACCGACTGACCACAGATACGCAGTATTTT.